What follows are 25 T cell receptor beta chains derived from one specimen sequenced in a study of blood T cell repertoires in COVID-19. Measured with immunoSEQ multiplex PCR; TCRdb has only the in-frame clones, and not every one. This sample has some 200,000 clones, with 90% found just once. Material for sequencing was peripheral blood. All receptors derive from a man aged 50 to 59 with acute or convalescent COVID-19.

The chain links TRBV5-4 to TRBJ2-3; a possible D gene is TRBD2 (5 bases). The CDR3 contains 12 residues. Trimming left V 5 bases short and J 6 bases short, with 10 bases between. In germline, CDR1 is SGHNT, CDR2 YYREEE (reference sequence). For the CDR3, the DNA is TGTGCCAGCAGTCGGGGATCCGATACGCAGTATTTT. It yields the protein CASSRGSDTQYF.

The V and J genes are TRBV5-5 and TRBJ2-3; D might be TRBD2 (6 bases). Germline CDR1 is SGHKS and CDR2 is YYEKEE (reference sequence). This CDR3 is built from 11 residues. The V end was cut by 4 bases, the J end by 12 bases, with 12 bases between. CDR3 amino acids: CASSQGLPQYF. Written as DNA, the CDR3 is TGTGCCAGCAGCCAGGGACTGCCACAGTATTTT.

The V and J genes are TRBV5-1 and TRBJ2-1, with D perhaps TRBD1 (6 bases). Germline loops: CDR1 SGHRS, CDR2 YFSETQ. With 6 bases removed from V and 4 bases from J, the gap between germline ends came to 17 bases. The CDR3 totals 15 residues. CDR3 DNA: TGCGCCAGCACCCGTTTTGGGGGCGGGTACAATGAGCAGTTCTTC. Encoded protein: CASTRFGGGYNEQFF.

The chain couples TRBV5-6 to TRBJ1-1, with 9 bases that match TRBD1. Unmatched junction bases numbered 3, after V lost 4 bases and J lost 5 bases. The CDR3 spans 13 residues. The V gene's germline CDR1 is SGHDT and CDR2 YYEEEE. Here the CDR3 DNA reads TGTGCCAGCAGCAACGACAGGGGGACTGAAGCTTTCTTT. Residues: CASSNDRGTEAFF.

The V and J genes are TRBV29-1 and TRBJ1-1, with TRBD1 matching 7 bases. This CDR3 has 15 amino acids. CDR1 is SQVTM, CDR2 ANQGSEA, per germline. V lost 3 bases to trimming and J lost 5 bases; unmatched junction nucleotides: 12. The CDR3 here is CSVEVVLGGQTEAFF. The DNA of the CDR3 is TGCAGCGTTGAGGTTGTATTAGGGGGCCAGACTGAAGCTTTCTTT.

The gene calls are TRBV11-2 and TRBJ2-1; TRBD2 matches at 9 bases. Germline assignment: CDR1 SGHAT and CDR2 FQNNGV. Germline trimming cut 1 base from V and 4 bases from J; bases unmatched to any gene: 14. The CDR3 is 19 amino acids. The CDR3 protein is CASSLGREGHISVYNEQFF. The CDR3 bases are TGTGCCAGCAGCTTAGGGCGGGAGGGCCACATTTCAGTGTACAATGAGCAGTTCTTC.

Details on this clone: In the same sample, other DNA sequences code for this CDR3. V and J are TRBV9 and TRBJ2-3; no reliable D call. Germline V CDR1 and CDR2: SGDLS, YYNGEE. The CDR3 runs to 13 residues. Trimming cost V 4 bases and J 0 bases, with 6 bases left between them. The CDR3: CASSPPSTDTQYF. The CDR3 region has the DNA TGTGCCAGCAGCCCCCCTAGCACAGATACGCAGTATTTT.

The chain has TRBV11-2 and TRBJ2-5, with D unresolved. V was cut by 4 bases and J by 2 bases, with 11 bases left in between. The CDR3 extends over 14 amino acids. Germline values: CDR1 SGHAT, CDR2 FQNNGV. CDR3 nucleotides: TGTGCCAGCAGCTCATGGTCCACTCAAGAGACCCAGTACTTC. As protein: CASSSWSTQETQYF. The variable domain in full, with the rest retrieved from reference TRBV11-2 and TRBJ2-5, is EAGVAQSPRYKIIEKRQSVAFWCNPISGHATLYWYQQILGQGPKLLIQFQNNGVVDDSQLPKDRFSAERLKGVDSTLKIQPAKLEDSAVYLCASSSWSTQETQYFGPGTRLLVL.

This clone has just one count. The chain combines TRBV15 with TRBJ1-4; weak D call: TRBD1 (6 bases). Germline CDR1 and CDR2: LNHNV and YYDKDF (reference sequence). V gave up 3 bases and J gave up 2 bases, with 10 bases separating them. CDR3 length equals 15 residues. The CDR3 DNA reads TGTGCCACCAGCAGTATCGACAGGACTAATGAAAAACTGTTTTTT. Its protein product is CATSSIDRTNEKLFF.

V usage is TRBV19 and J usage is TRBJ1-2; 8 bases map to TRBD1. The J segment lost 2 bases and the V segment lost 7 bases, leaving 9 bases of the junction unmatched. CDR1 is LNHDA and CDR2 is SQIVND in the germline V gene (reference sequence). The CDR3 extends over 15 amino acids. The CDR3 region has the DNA TGTGCCAGTACTTTCTCCGGACAGGGCAACTATGGCTACACCTTC. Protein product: CASTFSGQGNYGYTF.

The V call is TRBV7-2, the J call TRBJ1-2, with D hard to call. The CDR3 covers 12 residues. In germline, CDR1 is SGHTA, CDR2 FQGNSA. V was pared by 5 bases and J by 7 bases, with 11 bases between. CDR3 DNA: TGTGCCAGCAGCCGCGGCGGGAGTGGCTACACCTTC. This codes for CASSRGGSGYTF.

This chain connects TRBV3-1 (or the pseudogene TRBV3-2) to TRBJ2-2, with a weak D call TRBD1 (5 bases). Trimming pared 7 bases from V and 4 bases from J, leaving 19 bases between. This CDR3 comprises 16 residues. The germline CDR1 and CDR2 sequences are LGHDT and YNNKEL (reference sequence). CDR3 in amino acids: CASTNGRTSSTGELFF. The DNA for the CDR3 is TGTGCCAGCACCAACGGCCGGACAAGTTCCACCGGGGAGCTGTTTTTT.

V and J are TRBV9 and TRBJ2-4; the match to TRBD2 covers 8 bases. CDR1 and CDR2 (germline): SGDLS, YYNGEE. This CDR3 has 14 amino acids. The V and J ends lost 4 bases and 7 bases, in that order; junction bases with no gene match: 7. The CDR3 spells CASSPNGGANIQYF. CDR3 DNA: TGTGCCAGCAGCCCAAACGGGGGGGCGAACATTCAGTACTTC.

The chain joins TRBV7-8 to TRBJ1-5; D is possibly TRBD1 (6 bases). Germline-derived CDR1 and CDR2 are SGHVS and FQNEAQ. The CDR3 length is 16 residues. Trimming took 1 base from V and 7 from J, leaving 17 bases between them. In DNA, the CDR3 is TGTGCCAGCAGCTTAGATTTTGGGGGGGCAGGGCAGCCCCAGCATTTT. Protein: CASSLDFGGAGQPQHF.

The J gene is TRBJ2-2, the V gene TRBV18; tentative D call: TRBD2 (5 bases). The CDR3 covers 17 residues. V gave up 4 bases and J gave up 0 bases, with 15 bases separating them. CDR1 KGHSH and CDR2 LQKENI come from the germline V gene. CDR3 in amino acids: CASSRNLQRANTGELFF. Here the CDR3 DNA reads TGTGCCAGCTCACGCAATTTACAGAGGGCGAACACCGGGGAGCTGTTTTTT.

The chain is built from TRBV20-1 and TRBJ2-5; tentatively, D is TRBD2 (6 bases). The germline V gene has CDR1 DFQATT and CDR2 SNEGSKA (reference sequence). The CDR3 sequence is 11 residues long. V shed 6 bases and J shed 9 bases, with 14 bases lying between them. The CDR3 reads CSANAGWSQYF. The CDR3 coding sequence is TGCAGTGCGAATGCGGGGTGGTCCCAGTACTTC.

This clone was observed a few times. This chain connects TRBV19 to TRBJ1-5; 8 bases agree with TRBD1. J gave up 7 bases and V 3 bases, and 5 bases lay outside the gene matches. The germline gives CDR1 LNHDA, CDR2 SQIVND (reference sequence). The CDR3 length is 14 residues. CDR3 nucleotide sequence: TGTGCCAGTAGTATCGGAACAGGGGGGCAGCCCCAGCATTTT. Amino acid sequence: CASSIGTGGQPQHF. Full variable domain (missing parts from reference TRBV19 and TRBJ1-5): DGGITQSPKYLFRKEGQNVTLSCEQNLNHDAMYWYRQDPGQGLRLIYYSQIVNDFQKGDIAEGYSVSREKKESFPLTVTSAQKNPTAFYLCASSIGTGGQPQHFGDGTRLSIL.

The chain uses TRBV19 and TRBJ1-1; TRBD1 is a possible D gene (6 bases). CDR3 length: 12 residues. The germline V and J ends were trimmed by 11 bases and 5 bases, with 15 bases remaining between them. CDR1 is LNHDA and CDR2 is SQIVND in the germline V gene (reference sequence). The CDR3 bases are TGTGCCGTTGGGGGCTGGGGGACTGAAGCTTTCTTT. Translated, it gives CAVGGWGTEAFF.

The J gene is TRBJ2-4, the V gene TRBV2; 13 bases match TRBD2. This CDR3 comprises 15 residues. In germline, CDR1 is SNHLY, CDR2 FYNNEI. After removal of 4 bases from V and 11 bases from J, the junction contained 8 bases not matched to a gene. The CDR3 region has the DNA TGTGCCAGCAGTGGCACGGGACTAGCGGGAAATTTTCAGTACTTC. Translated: CASSGTGLAGNFQYF.

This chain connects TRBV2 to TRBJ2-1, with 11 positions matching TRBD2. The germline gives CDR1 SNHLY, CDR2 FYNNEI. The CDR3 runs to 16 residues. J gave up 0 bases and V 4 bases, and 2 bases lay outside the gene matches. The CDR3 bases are TGTGCCAGCAGTGCCACTAGCGGGAGCTCCTACAATGAGCAGTTCTTC. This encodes CASSATSGSSYNEQFF.

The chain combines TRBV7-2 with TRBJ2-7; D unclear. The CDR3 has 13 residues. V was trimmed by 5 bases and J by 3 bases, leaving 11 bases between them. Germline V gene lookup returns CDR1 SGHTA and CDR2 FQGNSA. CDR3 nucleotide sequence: TGTGCCAGCAGCCGCGTTGGAGTCTACGAGCAGTACTTC. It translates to CASSRVGVYEQYF.

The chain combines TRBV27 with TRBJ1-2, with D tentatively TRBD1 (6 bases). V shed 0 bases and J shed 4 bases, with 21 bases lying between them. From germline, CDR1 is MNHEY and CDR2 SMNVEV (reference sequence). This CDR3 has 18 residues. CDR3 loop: CASSLSGRGSALGYGYTF. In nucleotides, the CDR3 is TGTGCCAGCAGTTTATCGGGCAGGGGCAGCGCACTAGGCTATGGCTACACCTTC.

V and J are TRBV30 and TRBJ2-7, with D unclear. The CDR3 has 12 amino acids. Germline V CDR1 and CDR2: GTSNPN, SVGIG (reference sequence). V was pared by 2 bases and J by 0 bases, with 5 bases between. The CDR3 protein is CAWSRSSYEQYF. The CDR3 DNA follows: TGTGCCTGGAGTAGGAGCTCCTACGAGCAGTACTTC.

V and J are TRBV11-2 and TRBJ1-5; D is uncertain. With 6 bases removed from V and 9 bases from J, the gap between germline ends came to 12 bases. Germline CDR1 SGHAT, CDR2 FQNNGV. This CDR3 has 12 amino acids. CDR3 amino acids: CASRDRAGPQHF. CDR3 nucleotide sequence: TGTGCCAGCAGGGATAGGGCGGGGCCCCAGCATTTT.

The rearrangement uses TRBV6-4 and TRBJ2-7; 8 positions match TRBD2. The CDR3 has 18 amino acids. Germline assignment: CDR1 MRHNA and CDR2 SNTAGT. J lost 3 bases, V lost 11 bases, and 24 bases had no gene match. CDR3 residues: CAVSRGGRVYYYYYEQYF. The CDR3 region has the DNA TGTGCCGTCAGCCGGGGGGGGCGAGTCTACTACTACTACTACGAGCAGTACTTC.